These T cell receptor beta chains were read from a single sample in a study of blood T cell repertoires in COVID-19. Repertoires were generated with immunoSEQ multiplex PCR, while TCRdb's copy carries only in-frame clones and drops some. Of some 87,000 clones detected, approximately 75% appear once; the ten largest clones hold less than 15%. Sequencing was done on a sample of peripheral blood. These receptors were obtained from a human donor in a cohort sampled during active COVID-19. CDR3s include the opening cysteine and the closing phenylalanine or tryptophan. D genes are given only for firm matches. Rows give clone size only sometimes, using once, few, many, or a class for an expanded clone.

J gene	V gene	D gene	clone size	CDR3 protein	CDR3 DNA
TRBJ1-2	TRBV19	TRBD1	.	CASTKGARLYGYTF	TGTGCCAGTACAAAGGGGGCGCGGCTCTATGGCTACACCTTC
TRBJ1-3	TRBV9	TRBD1	.	CASSTGQGAGGNTIYF	TGTGCCAGCAGCACCGGACAGGGGGCCGGTGGAAACACCATATATTTT
TRBJ2-5	TRBV18	.	.	CASSPLEGETQYF	TGTGCCAGCTCCCCACTGGAGGGAGAGACCCAGTACTTC
TRBJ1-5	TRBV5-1	.	.	CASSPGLIPNQPQHF	TGCGCCAGCAGCCCAGGACTTATACCCAATCAGCCCCAGCATTTT
TRBJ1-2	TRBV5-4	.	.	CASSSPGAPGTYGYTF	TGTGCCAGCAGCTCCCCGGGAGCTCCGGGGACCTATGGCTACACCTTC
TRBJ2-5	TRBV5-4	.	.	CASSLAGLQETQYF	TGTGCCAGCAGCTTGGCCGGTCTACAAGAGACCCAGTACTTC
TRBJ1-2	TRBV5-5	.	.	CASSLFVGGANYGYTF	TGTGCCAGCAGCTTGTTTGTAGGAGGGGCTAACTATGGCTACACCTTC
TRBJ2-7	TRBV6-1	.	.	CASSEGRGLEQYF	TGTGCCAGCAGTGAAGGTAGGGGACTTGAGCAGTACTTC
TRBJ2-7	TRBV30	TRBD1	.	CAWSTGGYEQYF	TGTGCCTGGAGTACAGGGGGATACGAGCAGTACTTC
TRBJ2-5	TRBV2	.	.	CASDPRGETQYF	TGTGCCAGCGACCCACGGGGGGAGACCCAGTACTTC
TRBJ2-1	TRBV14	TRBD1	.	CASSRDRASNEQFF	TGTGCCAGCAGCCGGGACAGGGCTTCCAATGAGCAGTTCTTC
TRBJ1-3	TRBV4-1	.	once	CASSQDGGTGNTIYF	TGCGCCAGCAGCCAAGATGGCGGGACTGGAAACACCATATATTTT
TRBJ1-5	TRBV12-3/TRBV12-4	.	.	CASSQDGAAAQHF	TGTGCCAGCAGTCAAGACGGAGCCGCAGCCCAGCATTTT
TRBJ2-7	TRBV19	TRBD1	.	CASSSPGQGRYEQYF	TGTGCCAGTAGCTCACCGGGACAGGGGCGCTACGAGCAGTACTTC
TRBJ2-2	TRBV5-6	.	few	CASSLEAGVKLFF	TGTGCCAGCAGCTTGGAGGCCGGGGTGAAGCTGTTTTTT
TRBJ1-5	TRBV6-6	.	.	CASSYGGGNSNQPQHF	TGTGCCAGCAGTTATGGGGGGGGGAATAGCAATCAGCCCCAGCATTTT
TRBJ2-1	TRBV5-6	.	.	CASSLEKGITYNEQFF	TGTGCCAGCAGCTTAGAAAAGGGGATCACCTACAATGAGCAGTTCTTC
TRBJ1-6	TRBV5-1	.	once	CASAQGILNSPLHF	TGCGCCAGCGCACAGGGTATCCTTAATTCACCCCTCCACTTT
TRBJ2-5	TRBV5-4	TRBD2	.	CASSYGGGEETQYF	TGTGCCAGCAGCTACGGGGGGGGAGAAGAGACCCAGTACTTC
TRBJ2-7	TRBV19	TRBD1	.	CASSRGGGQGAREQYF	TGTGCCAGTAGTAGAGGCGGCGGACAGGGGGCTCGCGAGCAGTACTTC
TRBJ2-7	TRBV6-6	.	.	CASSLAAQSSYEQYF	TGTGCCAGCAGCTTAGCGGCACAGAGCTCCTACGAGCAGTACTTC
TRBJ2-5	TRBV18	.	.	CASRMTGSQETQYF	TGTGCCAGCAGAATGACAGGTTCTCAAGAGACCCAGTACTTC
TRBJ2-7	TRBV7-9	.	few	CASSSPGEDEQYF	TGTGCCAGCAGCTCCCCGGGGGAGGACGAGCAGTACTTC
TRBJ2-2	TRBV15	.	.	CATSRDPSNTGELFF	TGTGCCACCAGCAGAGATCCTTCGAACACCGGGGAGCTGTTTTTT
TRBJ1-5	TRBV21-1	.	.	CASISPSDRLEEPQHF	TGTGCCAGCATCTCACCCTCGGACAGACTGGAGGAGCCCCAGCATTTT
TRBJ2-3	TRBV9	TRBD1	few	CASSERQGTQYF	TGTGCCAGCAGCGAAAGACAGGGCACGCAGTATTTT
TRBJ2-3	TRBV7-2	TRBD2	.	CASSPGVVAGGDTQYF	TGTGCCAGCAGCCCAGGTGTGGTAGCGGGGGGAGATACGCAGTATTTT
TRBJ1-3	TRBV30	.	.	CALVSAITIYF	TGTGCCCTAGTCTCGGCCATCACCATATATTTT
TRBJ1-6	TRBV4-1	.	.	CASSQEANSPLHF	TGCGCCAGCAGCCAGGAGGCGAATTCACCCCTCCACTTT
TRBJ2-1	TRBV13	TRBD2	.	CASSPTRTSGKARNEQFF	TGTGCCAGCAGCCCAACCCGGACTAGCGGAAAGGCGCGTAATGAGCAGTTCTTC
TRBJ1-2	TRBV5-1	TRBD1	.	CASSSGTGSLGYGYTF	TGCGCCAGCAGCTCCGGGACAGGCAGTTTGGGCTATGGCTACACCTTC
TRBJ2-6	TRBV3-1/TRBV3-2	.	.	CASSQLQSGANVLTF	TGTGCCAGCAGCCAACTGCAGTCTGGGGCCAACGTCCTGACTTTC
TRBJ1-2	TRBV2	TRBD1	.	CASRAGQGAWGYTF	TGTGCCAGCAGAGCGGGACAGGGGGCATGGGGCTACACCTTC
TRBJ1-4	TRBV27	TRBD1	.	CASSRSWDRNEKLFF	TGTGCCAGCAGTAGGAGTTGGGACAGGAATGAAAAACTGTTTTTT
TRBJ1-3	TRBV27	.	.	CASSFLPISSGNTIYF	TGTGCCAGCAGTTTTCTCCCTATCTCCTCTGGAAACACCATATATTTT
TRBJ2-1	TRBV18	TRBD1	.	CASSPDRVNEQFF	TGTGCCAGCTCACCGGACAGGGTCAATGAGCAGTTCTTC
TRBJ2-7	TRBV11-2	.	.	CASSPDRSYEQYF	TGTGCCAGCAGCCCTGACAGAAGCTACGAGCAGTACTTC
TRBJ1-6	TRBV28	TRBD1	few	CASRGTGGRHNSPLHF	TGTGCCAGCAGGGGGACAGGGGGTCGCCATAATTCACCCCTCCACTTT
TRBJ1-2	TRBV30	.	.	CASPLRAGGYTF	TGTGCCTCACCCTTAAGGGCGGGGGGCTACACCTTC
TRBJ1-2	TRBV30	.	once	CAWNRDYGYTF	TGTGCCTGGAATCGGGACTATGGCTACACCTTC
TRBJ2-1	TRBV18	TRBD1	.	CASSPSWTGGSNEQFF	TGTGCCAGCTCACCTTCCTGGACAGGGGGTAGCAATGAGCAGTTCTTC
TRBJ2-3	TRBV7-2	TRBD2	.	CASRSSGGGADTQYF	TGTGCCAGCAGATCCAGCGGGGGGGGCGCAGATACGCAGTATTTT
TRBJ1-6	TRBV2	.	.	CASSEFGINSPLHF	TGTGCCAGCAGTGAGTTCGGGATTAATTCACCCCTCCACTTT